The text below deals with one T cell receptor (beta chain). This clone's antigen is unknown. No per-base quality is available; no much larger clone lies one base away. At one collaborating source in Seattle, patients were enrolled during active infection and were followed longitudinally through the course of disease. Whole blood was collected in K2EDTA tubes by collaborating institutions according to the institutions' own protocols. For TCRbeta analysis, collaborators shipped samples as frozen whole blood, isolated PBMCs, or DNA extracted from either of those sample types. TCRbeta CDR3 regions were amplified from genomic DNA using the immunoSEQ Assay, a bias-controlled multiplex PCR. In the authors' own workflow: The number of nucleated cells in each sample was estimated from the amplification of reference gene primers within the assay. Sequence reads were collapsed and filtered to measure the absolute abundance of every unique TCRbeta CDR3 rearrangement. Productive Simpson clonality was computed per sample as the square root of Simpson's diversity index over productive rearrangements. TCRdb took this table from immuneACCESS and kept in-frame rearrangements with V and J called. Such tables lack part of the clones; where checked against another copy, unresolved V genes explain under half of the gap, and the rest is unexplained. The V and J calls and clone size come from that table; D and trimming were worked out from the DNA. The sample data list hundreds of thousands of clones, and roughly 89% of these were observed just once. The ten top clones hold roughly 0.9% of the sample.

From its cysteine to its phenylalanine, the CDR3 spans 13 amino acids. CDR3 DNA is the only sequence kept; it has 39 bases, read in frame from the first base. In the germline V gene (reference sequence), CDR1 corresponds to LNHDA and CDR2 to SQIVND. The germline V end is reduced by 10 bases and the J end by 7 bases; junction bases left unmatched: 7. These data come from a study of blood T cell repertoires in COVID-19 (dated by TCRdb to about 2020). About the investigation overall: Samples covering the acute and convalescent phases of COVID-19 were provided by collaborators in the United States, Italy and Spain. The repertoires were made available in a free public database intended to serve as a resource for research on the immune response to SARS-CoV-2. The material from the prospective study consisted of cDNA or gDNA derived from T cells, B-cell-depleted T cells, or PBMCs. Samples were obtained from the ongoing ImmuneRACE study (first 160 participants) and from over a thousand subjects provided by 6 global collaborators. A de-identified subject ID, COVID-19 status, age in years and sex were almost always included in the sample metadata. The dataset comprised deeply sampled blood TCRbeta repertoires from subjects exposed to, actively infected with, or recovered from COVID-19. Where HLA class I and class II types were available, the types were taken from metadata supplied by the sample provider, not from assay-based typing.

Overall results and qualifications from the work: The quantity of clinical and demographic metadata differed by source and by participant and was supplied without curation.

The sequence came from a man aged 18-30 years with COVID-19, enrolled during active disease. Specimen: peripheral blood. The chain was built from TRBV19 and TRBJ2-1; 10 bases in the junction line up with TRBD2. The nucleotide sequence is given as TGTGCCACTGCCGGGACTAGCGTAAATGAGCAGTTCTTC. This is translated as CATAGTSVNEQFF.